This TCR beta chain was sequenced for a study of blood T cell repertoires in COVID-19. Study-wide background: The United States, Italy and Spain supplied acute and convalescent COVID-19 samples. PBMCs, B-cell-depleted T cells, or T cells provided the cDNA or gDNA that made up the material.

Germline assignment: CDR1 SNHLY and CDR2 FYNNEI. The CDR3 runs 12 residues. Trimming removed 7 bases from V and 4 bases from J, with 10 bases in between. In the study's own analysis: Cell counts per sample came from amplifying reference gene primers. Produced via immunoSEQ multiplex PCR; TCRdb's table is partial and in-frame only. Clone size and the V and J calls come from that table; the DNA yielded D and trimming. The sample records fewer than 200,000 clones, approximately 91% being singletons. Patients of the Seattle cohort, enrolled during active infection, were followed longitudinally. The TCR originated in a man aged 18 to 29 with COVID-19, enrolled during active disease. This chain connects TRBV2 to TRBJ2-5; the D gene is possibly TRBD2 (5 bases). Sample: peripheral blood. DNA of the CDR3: TGTGCCAGCACTGGAGAGGGAGAGACCCAGTACTTC. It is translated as CASTGEGETQYF. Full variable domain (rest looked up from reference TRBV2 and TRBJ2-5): EPEVTQTPSHQVTQMGQEVILRCVPISNHLYFYWYRQILGQKVEFLVSFYNNEISEKSEIFDDQFSVERPDGSNFTLKIRSTKLEDSAMYFCASTGEGETQYFGPGTRLLVL.